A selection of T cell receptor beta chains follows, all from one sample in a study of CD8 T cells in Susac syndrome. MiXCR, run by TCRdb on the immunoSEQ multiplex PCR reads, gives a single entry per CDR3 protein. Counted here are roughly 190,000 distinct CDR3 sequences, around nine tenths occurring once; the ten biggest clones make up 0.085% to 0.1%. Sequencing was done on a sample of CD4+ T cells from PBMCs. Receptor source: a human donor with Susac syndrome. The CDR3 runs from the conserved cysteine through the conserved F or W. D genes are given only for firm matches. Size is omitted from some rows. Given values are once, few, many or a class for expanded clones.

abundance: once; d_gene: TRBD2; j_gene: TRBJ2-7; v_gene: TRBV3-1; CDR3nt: TGTGCCAGCAGCCAAAGCCCCGGGACTAGCCTCCGGGAGCAGTACTTC; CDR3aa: CASSQSPGTSLREQYF
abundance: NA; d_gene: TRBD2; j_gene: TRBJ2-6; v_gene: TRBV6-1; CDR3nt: TGTGCCAGCATATTCGGGGGGGGGCCTCCTGGGGCCAACGTCCTGACTTTC; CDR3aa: CASIFGGGPPGANVLTF
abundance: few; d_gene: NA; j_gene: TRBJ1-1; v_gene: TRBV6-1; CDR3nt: TGTGCCAGCAGACCGTACGTTGGTGTTAGGGGCTGGCTGAACACTGAAGCTTTCTTT; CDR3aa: CASRPYVGVRGWLNTEAFF
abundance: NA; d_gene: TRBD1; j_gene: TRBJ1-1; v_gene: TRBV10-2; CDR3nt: TGCGCCAGCAGTGCGGTACACGCCACAGGGGAGGAAGCTTTCTTT; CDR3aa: CASSAVHATGEEAFF
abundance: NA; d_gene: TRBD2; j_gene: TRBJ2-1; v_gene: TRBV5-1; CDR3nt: TGCGCCAGCAGCTGGGGACTAGCGGGGGGGCGCTATGAGCAGTTCTTC; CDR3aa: CASSWGLAGGRYEQFF
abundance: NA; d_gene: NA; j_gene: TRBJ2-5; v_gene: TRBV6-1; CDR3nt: TGTGCCAGCAGCAGGGATGTCGAGACCCAGTACTTC; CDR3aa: CASSRDVETQYF
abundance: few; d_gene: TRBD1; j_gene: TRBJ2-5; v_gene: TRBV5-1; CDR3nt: TGCGCCAGCACCCGGACAGGGGGCGGAGAGACCCAGTACTTC; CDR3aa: CASTRTGGGETQYF
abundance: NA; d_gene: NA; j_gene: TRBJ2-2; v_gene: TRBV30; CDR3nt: TGTGCCTGGAGCCGGGGCTACGGGGAGCTGTTTTTT; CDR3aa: CAWSRGYGELFF
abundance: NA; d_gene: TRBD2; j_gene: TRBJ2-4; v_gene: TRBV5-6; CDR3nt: TGTGCCAGCAGCCCTAGCGGGGTTCACATTCAGTACTTC; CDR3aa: CASSPSGVHIQYF
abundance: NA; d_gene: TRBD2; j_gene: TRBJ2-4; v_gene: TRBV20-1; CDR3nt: TGCAGTCAAAAGGGCGGGAGGGGTAAAAACATTCAGTACTTC; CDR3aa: CSQKGGRGKNIQYF
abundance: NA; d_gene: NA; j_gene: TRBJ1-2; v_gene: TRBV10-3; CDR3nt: TGTGCCATCAGTGAGTCGAGCCAGAACTATGGCTACACCTTC; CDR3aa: CAISESSQNYGYTF
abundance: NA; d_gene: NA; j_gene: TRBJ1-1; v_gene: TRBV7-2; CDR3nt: TGTGCCAGCAGCTTAGTCCAGGACACTGAAGCTTTCTTT; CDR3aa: CASSLVQDTEAFF
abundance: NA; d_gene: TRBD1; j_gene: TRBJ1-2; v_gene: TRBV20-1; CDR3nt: TGCAGTGCTTTCCGGGACAGGGGCGGCTATGGCTACACCTTC; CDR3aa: CSAFRDRGGYGYTF
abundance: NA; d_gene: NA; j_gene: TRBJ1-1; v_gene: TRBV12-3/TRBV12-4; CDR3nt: TGTGCCAGCAGTTTAGACAACGGGAACACTGAAGCTTTCTTT; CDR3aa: CASSLDNGNTEAFF
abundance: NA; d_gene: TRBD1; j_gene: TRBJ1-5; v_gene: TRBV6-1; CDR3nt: TGTGCCAGCAGTGCTTGGGGGGACAGATATAGCAATCAGCCCCAGCATTTT; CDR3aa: CASSAWGDRYSNQPQHF
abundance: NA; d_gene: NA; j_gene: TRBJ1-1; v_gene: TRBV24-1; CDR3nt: TGTGCCACCAGTGATTTTAACAGGGAAAACCGAATGAACACTGAAGCTTTCTTT; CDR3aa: CATSDFNRENRMNTEAFF
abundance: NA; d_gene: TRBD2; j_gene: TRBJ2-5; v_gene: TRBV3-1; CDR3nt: TGTGCCAGCAGCCCGTATCGGACTAGCGGAGAGACCCAGTACTTC; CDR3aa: CASSPYRTSGETQYF
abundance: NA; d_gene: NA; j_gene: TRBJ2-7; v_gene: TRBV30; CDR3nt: TGTGCCTACAGTATCTACTACGAGCAGTACTTC; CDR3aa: CAYSIYYEQYF
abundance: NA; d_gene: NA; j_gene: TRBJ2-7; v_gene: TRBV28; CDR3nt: TGTGCCAGCAGTTTGGGCCTTAGCTCCTACGAGCAGTACTTC; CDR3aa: CASSLGLSSYEQYF
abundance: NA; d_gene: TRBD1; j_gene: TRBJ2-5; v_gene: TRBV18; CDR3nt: TGTGCCAGCTCACGAACCCTGGGACAGACCGTGGAGACCCAGTACTTC; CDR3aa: CASSRTLGQTVETQYF
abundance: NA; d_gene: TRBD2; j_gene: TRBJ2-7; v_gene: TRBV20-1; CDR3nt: TGCAGTGCTAGTGGCCTAGCGGGACTAGGAGGGGCCTACGAGCAGTACTTC; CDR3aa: CSASGLAGLGGAYEQYF
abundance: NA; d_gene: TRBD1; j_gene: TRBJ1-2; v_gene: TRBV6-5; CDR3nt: TGTGCCAGCAGTTCATCAGGGGGTTATGGCTACACCTTC; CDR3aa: CASSSSGGYGYTF
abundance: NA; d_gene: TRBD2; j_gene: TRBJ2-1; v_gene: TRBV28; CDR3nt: TGTGCCAGCACCGCTCACCCGGGGACTAGTTCCCACAATGAGCAGTTCTTC; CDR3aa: CASTAHPGTSSHNEQFF
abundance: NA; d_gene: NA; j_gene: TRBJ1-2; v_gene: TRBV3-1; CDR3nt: TGTGCCAGCAGCCAAGACAGGAGCTATGGCTACACCTTC; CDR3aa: CASSQDRSYGYTF
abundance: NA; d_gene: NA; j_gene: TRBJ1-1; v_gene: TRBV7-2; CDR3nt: TGTGCCAGCAGCGACCTGGATTTCAAGCCTGAAGCTTTCTTT; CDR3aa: CASSDLDFKPEAFF
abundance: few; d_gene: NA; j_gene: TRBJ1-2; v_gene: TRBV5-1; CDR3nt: TGCGCCAGCAGCTCCGGGACGGAATACTATGGCTACACCTTC; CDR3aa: CASSSGTEYYGYTF
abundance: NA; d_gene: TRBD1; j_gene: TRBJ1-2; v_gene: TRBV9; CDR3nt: TGTGCCAGCGGAAGCCTACAGGGGGTAGGGGGCTACACCTTC; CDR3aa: CASGSLQGVGGYTF
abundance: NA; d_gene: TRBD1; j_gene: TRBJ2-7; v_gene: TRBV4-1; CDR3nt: TGCGCCAGCAGCCAAGATTGGGACAGGGAACGCGAGCAGTACTTC; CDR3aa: CASSQDWDREREQYF
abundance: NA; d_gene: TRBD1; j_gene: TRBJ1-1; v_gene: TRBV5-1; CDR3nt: TGCGCCAGCAGCTCGGATACAGGGGGCACGGCTTTCTTT; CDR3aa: CASSSDTGGTAFF
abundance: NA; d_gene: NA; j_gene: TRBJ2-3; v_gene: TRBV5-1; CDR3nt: TGCGCCAGCACACGGGACCGCCAGGGGGATACGCAGTATTTT; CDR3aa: CASTRDRQGDTQYF
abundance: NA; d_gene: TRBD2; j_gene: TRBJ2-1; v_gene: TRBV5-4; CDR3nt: TGTGCCAGCAGCTTGCTTTCGACTAGCCTCTCCTACAATGAGCAGTTCTTC; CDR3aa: CASSLLSTSLSYNEQFF
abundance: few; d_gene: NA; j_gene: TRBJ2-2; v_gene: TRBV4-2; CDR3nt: TGTGCCAGCAGCGGCCGCTATACCGGGGAGCTGTTTTTT; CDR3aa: CASSGRYTGELFF
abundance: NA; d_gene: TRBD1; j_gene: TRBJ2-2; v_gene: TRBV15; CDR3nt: TGTGCCACCAGCAGACTTCCCGGGACAGTCACCGGGGAGCTGTTTTTT; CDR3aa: CATSRLPGTVTGELFF
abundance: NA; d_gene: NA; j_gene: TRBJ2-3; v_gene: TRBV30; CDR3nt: TGTGCCTGGGGTTCGCGAGAACGTACGCAGTATTTT; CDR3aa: CAWGSRERTQYF
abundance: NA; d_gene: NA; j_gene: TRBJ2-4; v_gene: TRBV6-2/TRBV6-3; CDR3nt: TGTGCCAGCAGCCTACTAGTGGGACTAGCCAAAAACATTCAGTACTTC; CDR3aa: CASSLLVGLAKNIQYF
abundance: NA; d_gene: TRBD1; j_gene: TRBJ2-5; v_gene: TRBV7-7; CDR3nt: TGTGCTAGCAGCCCTCGGACAGGGAAGGAGACCCAGTACTTC; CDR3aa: CASSPRTGKETQYF
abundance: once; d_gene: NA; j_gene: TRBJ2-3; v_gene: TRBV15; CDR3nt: TGTGCCACCAGCAGGGTTTCTAGCACAGATACGCAGTATTTT; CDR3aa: CATSRVSSTDTQYF
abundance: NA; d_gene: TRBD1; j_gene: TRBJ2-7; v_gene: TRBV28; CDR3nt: TGTGCCAGCAGTTTGGGGACAGGGCGACAATTTCGGCGGGGGAGCTCCTACGAGCAGTACTTC; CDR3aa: CASSLGTGRQFRRGSSYEQYF
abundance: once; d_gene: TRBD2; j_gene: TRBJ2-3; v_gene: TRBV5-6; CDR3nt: TGTGCCAGCAGCTTGGCTTCGGCGGGGGGGACAGATACGCAGTATTTT; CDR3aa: CASSLASAGGTDTQYF
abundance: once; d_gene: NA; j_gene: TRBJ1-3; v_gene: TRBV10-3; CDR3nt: TGTGCCACACGACCTTCAGGGACCTCTGGAAACACCATATATTTT; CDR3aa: CATRPSGTSGNTIYF
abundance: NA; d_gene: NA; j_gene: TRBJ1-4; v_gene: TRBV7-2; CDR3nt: TGTGCCAGCAGCTTAGGTACCAGGGCGAATGAAAAACTGTTTTTT; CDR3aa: CASSLGTRANEKLFF
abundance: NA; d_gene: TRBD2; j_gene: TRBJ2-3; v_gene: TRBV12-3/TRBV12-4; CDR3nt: TGTGCCAGCAGTAGAACTAGCGGGAGTGTTACGCAGTATTTT; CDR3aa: CASSRTSGSVTQYF
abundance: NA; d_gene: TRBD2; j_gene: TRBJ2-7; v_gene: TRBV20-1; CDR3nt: TGCAGTGCTACGAGTAGCGGGGGAATATCCTACGAGCAGTACTTC; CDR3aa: CSATSSGGISYEQYF
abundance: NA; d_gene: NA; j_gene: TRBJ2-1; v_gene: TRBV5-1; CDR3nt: TGCGCCAGCAGCTTGGATGCAGGGAACAATGAGCAGTTCTTC; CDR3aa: CASSLDAGNNEQFF
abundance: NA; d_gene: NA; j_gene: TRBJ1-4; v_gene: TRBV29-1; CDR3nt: TGCAGCGTTAGACGCGTAGGGAATGAAAAACTGTTTTTT; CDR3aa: CSVRRVGNEKLFF
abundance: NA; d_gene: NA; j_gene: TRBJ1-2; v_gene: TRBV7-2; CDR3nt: TGTGCCAGCAGCTTAGACCGCTACAGAAACTATGGCTACACCTTC; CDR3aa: CASSLDRYRNYGYTF
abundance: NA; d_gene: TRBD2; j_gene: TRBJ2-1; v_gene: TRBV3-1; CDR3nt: TGTGCCAGCAGCCAAGGGGCTAGCGGGATTGATGAGCAGTTCTTC; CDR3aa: CASSQGASGIDEQFF
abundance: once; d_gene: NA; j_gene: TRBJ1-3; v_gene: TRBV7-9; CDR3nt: TGTGCCAGCAGCTTAGCCGAACTGACCCACTCTGGAAACACCATATATTTT; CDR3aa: CASSLAELTHSGNTIYF
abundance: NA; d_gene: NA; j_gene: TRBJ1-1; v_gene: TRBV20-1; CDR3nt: TGCAGTGCTAGTGAGGGCAACTTGAACACTGAAGCTTTCTTT; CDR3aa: CSASEGNLNTEAFF
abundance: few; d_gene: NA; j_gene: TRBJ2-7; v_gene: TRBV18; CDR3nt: TGTGCCAGCTCACTTTCCCCCTACGAGCAGTACTTC; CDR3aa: CASSLSPYEQYF
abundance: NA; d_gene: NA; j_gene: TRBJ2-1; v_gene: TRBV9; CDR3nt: TGTGCCAGCAGCTCAAGCGGAGACCAGTACAATGAGCAGTTCTTC; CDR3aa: CASSSSGDQYNEQFF
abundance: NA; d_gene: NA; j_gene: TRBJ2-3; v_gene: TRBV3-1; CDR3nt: TGTGCCAGCAGCCAAGATTTCGCAGATACGCAGTATTTT; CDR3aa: CASSQDFADTQYF
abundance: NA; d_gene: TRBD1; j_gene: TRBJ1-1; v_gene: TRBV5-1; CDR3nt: TGCGCCAGCAGATCCGGACAGGGTGAGGGCACTGAAGCTTTCTTT; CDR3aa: CASRSGQGEGTEAFF
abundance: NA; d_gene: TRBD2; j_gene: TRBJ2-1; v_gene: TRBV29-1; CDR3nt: TGCAGCGTCCTAGCGGGGACCTACAATGAGCAGTTCTTC; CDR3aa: CSVLAGTYNEQFF
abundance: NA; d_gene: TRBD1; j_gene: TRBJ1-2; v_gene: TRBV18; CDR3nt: TGTGCCAGCTCACCGAATCTCGGGACAGGGGTACTTAACTATGGCTACACCTTC; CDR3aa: CASSPNLGTGVLNYGYTF
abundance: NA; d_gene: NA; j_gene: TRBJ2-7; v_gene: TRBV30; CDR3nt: TGTGCCTGGACAAAAGGATTTACCTACGAGCAGTACTTC; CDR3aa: CAWTKGFTYEQYF
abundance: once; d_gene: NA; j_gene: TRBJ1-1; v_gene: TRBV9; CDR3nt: TGTGCCAGCAGCGTAGCCCTAGGTACCGAGAACACTGAAGCTTTCTTT; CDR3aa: CASSVALGTENTEAFF
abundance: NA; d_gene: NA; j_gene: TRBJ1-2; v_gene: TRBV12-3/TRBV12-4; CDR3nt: TGTGCCAGCAGTTTATCATCGGACAGTGGCTACACCTTC; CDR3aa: CASSLSSDSGYTF
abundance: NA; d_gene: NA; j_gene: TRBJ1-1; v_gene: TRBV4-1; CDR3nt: TGCGCCAGCAGCCAAAATCTGGGCAGGGCAGGGACTGAAGCTTTCTTT; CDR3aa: CASSQNLGRAGTEAFF
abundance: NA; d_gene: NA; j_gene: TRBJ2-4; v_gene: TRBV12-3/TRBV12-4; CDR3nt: TGTGCCAGCAGAGGAACAGGGACCCCTCTCAAAAACATTCAGTACTTC; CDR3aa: CASRGTGTPLKNIQYF